Below, 19 T cell receptor beta chains from the same sample are listed, as sequenced in a study of preoperative IRX-2 immunotherapy in early breast cancer. The sample's treatment: preoperative locoregional IRX-2 cytokine immunotherapy. Data came from immunoSEQ multiplex PCR; TCRdb stores just in-frame clones and leaves some out. The data contain a few thousand clones, 81% of them singletons. The sequences come from tumor tissue, collected before IRX-2 immunotherapy. These receptors originate from a human donor with breast cancer.

The chain is built from TRBV11-3 and TRBJ2-7, with no clear D. With 5 bases removed from V and 4 bases from J, the gap between germline ends came to 15 bases. Germline V lookup: CDR1 SGHNT, CDR2 YENEEA. The length of the CDR3 is 14 residues. The CDR3 loop is CASSPPSPLYEQYF. The CDR3 region has the DNA TGTGCCAGCAGCCCCCCCTCGCCCCTTTACGAGCAGTACTTC. Full variable domain (rest looked up from reference TRBV11-3 and TRBJ2-7): EAGVVQSPRYKIIEKKQPVAFWCNPISGHNTLYWYLQNLGQGPELLIRYENEEAVDDSQLPKDRFSAERLKGVDSTLKIQPAELGDSAVYLCASSPPSPLYEQYFGPGTRLTVT.

The count of this clone is one. This rearrangement joins TRBV5-1 to TRBJ2-7, with TRBD2 matching over 9 bases. The junction had 11 bases not matched to a gene; V was cut back by 0 bases and J by 7 bases. This CDR3 region has 16 residues. In germline, CDR1 is SGHRS, CDR2 YFSETQ. The CDR3 reads CASSLDSWTSVEEQYF. In DNA form, the CDR3 reads TGCGCCAGCAGCTTGGATTCTTGGACTAGCGTGGAAGAGCAGTACTTC.

The chain combines TRBV28 with TRBJ1-3, with unresolved D. The CDR3 is 13 residues long. The V and J ends lost 11 bases and 1 base respectively, with 12 bases between them. The germline gives CDR1 MDHEN, CDR2 SYDVKM. DNA for the CDR3: TGTGCCCTAACCCGGAGTTCTGGAAACACCATATATTTT. This encodes CALTRSSGNTIYF.

The chain joins TRBV2 to TRBJ2-2; TRBD1 might be the D (5 bases). Germline loops: CDR1 SNHLY, CDR2 FYNNEI. The V end was cut by 2 bases, the J end by 2 bases, with 6 bases between. There are 14 residues in the CDR3. In nucleotides, the CDR3 is TGTGCCAGCAGTGAAAGGACAAACACCGGGGAGCTGTTTTTT. Protein: CASSERTNTGELFF.

The gene calls are TRBV28 and TRBJ2-5; 8 bases match TRBD1. The germline V gene encodes CDR1 MDHEN and CDR2 SYDVKM. V trimming: 10 bases; J trimming: 7 bases; junction bases outside the gene matches: 17. The CDR3 is made up of 15 amino acids. In DNA, the CDR3 is TGTGCCACCCTGGGGGGATGGACAGGGAGGCGGACCCAGTACTTC. Translated, it gives CATLGGWTGRRTQYF.

The rearrangement links TRBV6-8 to TRBJ2-3; D unclear. Germline CDR1 reads MNHGY; CDR2 reads SAAAGT. This CDR3 comprises 12 residues. V shed 0 bases and J shed 6 bases, with 4 bases lying between them. CDR3 nucleotide sequence: TGTGCCAGCAGTTACTCACCCGATACGCAGTATTTT. Amino acid sequence: CASSYSPDTQYF.

V usage is TRBV5-1 and J usage is TRBJ2-2; TRBD1 matches 7 bases. V shed 6 bases, J shed 3 bases, and the junction held 5 bases outside the gene matches. The germline V gene has CDR1 SGHRS and CDR2 YFSETQ. The CDR3 is 14 amino acids. The CDR3 sequence: CASKGQGDTGELFF. CDR3 coding DNA: TGCGCCAGCAAAGGGCAGGGGGACACCGGGGAGCTGTTTTTT.

This chain connects TRBV5-1 to TRBJ2-3, with 10 positions matching TRBD2. CDR3 length: 17 amino acids. V was pared by 2 bases and J by 4 bases, with 10 bases of the junction left unmatched. The germline V gene has CDR1 SGHRS and CDR2 YFSETQ. CDR3 residues: CASSFELAGTGADTQYF. CDR3 nucleotide sequence: TGCGCCAGCAGCTTTGAACTAGCGGGGACGGGGGCAGATACGCAGTATTTT. The full variable domain, with the rest looked up from reference TRBV5-1 and TRBJ2-3, is KAGVTQTPRYLIKTRGQQVTLSCSPISGHRSVSWYQQTPGQGLQFLFEYFSETQRNKGNFPGRFSGRQFSNSRSEMNVSTLELGDSALYLCASSFELAGTGADTQYFGPGTRLTVL.

V and J are TRBV11-3 and TRBJ2-7, with 7 bases aligning to TRBD1. The CDR3 is 16 residues long. Germline-derived CDR1 and CDR2 are SGHNT and YENEEA. Unmatched junction bases numbered 14, after V lost 5 bases and J lost 4 bases. For the CDR3, the DNA is TGTGCCAGCAGCCAAGTTGGGCAGGGGGATTCATACGAGCAGTACTTC. Translating it yields CASSQVGQGDSYEQYF.

The chain combines TRBV19 with TRBJ2-3, with 7 bases that match TRBD1. The CDR3 is 16 residues long. The V segment lost 5 bases and the J segment 0 bases; nucleotides outside the gene matches: 8. The V gene's germline CDR1 is LNHDA and CDR2 SQIVND (reference sequence). The CDR3 sequence: CASSRTYRGSTDTQYF. The CDR3 DNA follows: TGTGCCAGTAGTCGAACTTACAGGGGTAGCACAGATACGCAGTATTTT.

The V call is TRBV12-2, the J call TRBJ2-6; the table's D call, TRBD1, has no DNA check behind it. TRBV12-2 is a listed pseudogene. The CDR3 extends over 14 amino acids. Here the CDR3 reads CARVGQGGANVLTF. The CDR3 bases are TGTGCCCGAGTAGGACAGGGTGGGGCCAACGTCCTGACTTTC.

This chain joins TRBV11-3 and TRBJ2-2; unclear D gene. The CDR3 has 15 amino acids. Germline V gene sequence: CDR1 SGHNT, CDR2 YENEEA. V lost 7 bases and J 4 bases, leaving 16 bases between the germline ends. The CDR3 is CASNPVQLLTGELFF. In nucleotides, the CDR3 is TGTGCCAGCAATCCGGTACAGCTCCTCACCGGGGAGCTGTTTTTT.

J is TRBJ1-1 and V is TRBV19; the D is unclear. The CDR3 extends over 14 amino acids. The germline V gene encodes CDR1 LNHDA and CDR2 SQIVND (reference sequence). Trimming shortened V by 5 bases and J by 0 bases, and 10 bases separated the two germline ends. The CDR3 reads CASSPQTVNTEAFF. CDR3 nucleotide sequence: TGTGCCAGTAGTCCCCAGACGGTGAACACTGAAGCTTTCTTT.

The chain has TRBV11-3 and TRBJ1-6, with D possibly matching TRBD1 (5 bases). Germline assignment: CDR1 SGHNT and CDR2 YENEEA. V lost 6 bases to trimming and J lost 6 bases, with 12 bases between them. The CDR3 contains 14 residues. The CDR3 region is CASSLRGLNSPLHF. CDR3 nucleotide sequence: TGTGCCAGCAGTTTAAGGGGACTTAATTCACCCCTCCACTTT.

The chain joins TRBV27 to TRBJ1-5; possible D gene TRBD1, 5 bases. The germline V gene has CDR1 MNHEY and CDR2 SMNVEV (reference sequence). The CDR3 totals 13 residues. Trimming shortened V by 6 bases and J by 8 bases, and 14 bases separated the two germline ends. The CDR3 bases are TGTGCCAGCAGCCCCTCTGGGGGAAAGCCCCAGCATTTT. Amino acid sequence: CASSPSGGKPQHF.

The chain links TRBV19 to TRBJ2-3; 9 positions match TRBD1. The length of the CDR3 is 15 residues. V shed 6 bases and J 8 bases; nucleotides not matched to a gene: 12. CDR1 and CDR2 (germline): LNHDA, SQIVND (reference sequence). The CDR3 is CASRRTGAVAATQYF. CDR3 sequence (DNA): TGTGCCAGTAGGAGGACAGGGGCCGTGGCAGCTACGCAGTATTTT.

This chain joins TRBV6-8 and TRBJ1-4; D remains unclear. The CDR3 covers 19 residues. The germline V gene encodes CDR1 MNHGY and CDR2 SAAAGT. With 2 bases removed from V and 4 bases from J, the gap between germline ends came to 23 bases. The CDR3 DNA sequence: TGTGCCAGCAGTTACCCATGGAGGGTTGGAATTCTCAATAATGAAAAACTGTTTTTT. Protein: CASSYPWRVGILNNEKLFF.

The gene calls are TRBV18 and TRBJ2-2, with TRBD1 matching 7 bases. With 3 bases clipped from V and 3 bases from J, the junction kept 7 bases outside the gene matches. Germline V gene sequence: CDR1 KGHSH, CDR2 LQKENI. This CDR3 region has 16 residues. Here the CDR3 reads CASSPGRQGYTGELFF. The CDR3 nucleotides read TGTGCCAGCTCACCTGGTCGACAGGGCTACACCGGGGAGCTGTTTTTT.

This clone has only a few counts. The chain combines TRBV23-1 with TRBJ2-2; 10 nucleotides align to TRBD1. TRBV23-1 is assigned to the ORF class and has an uncertain function. The ends lost 9 bases at V and 5 bases at J; junction bases unmatched: 6. CDR3 length equals 14 residues. The CDR3: CARDGQGGTGELFF. In DNA, the CDR3 is TGCGCCAGGGACGGACAGGGGGGAACCGGGGAGCTGTTTTTT.